The 19 T cell receptor beta chains in this list originate from one sample, sequenced in a study of T-cell memory formation after mild COVID-19. Each CDR3 protein is one row after TCRdb ran MiXCR on the 5' RACE reads. The data show about 140,000 distinct CDR3 sequences, with 11% to 15% seen just once and about 26% held by the top ten. Specimen: PBMCs or a T cell subset sorted from them (not recorded which). Every receptor here comes from an adult woman who had mild COVID-19 (a few samples of this study predate the infection). Cell type and time point are not known.

The J gene is TRBJ1-1, the V gene TRBV4-1; D remains ambiguous. The CDR3 totals 14 residues. V lost 1 base to trimming and J lost 4 bases, with 10 bases between them. Germline V gene data show CDR1 as MGHRA and CDR2 as YSYEKL. The CDR3 DNA reads TGCGCCAGCAGCCAAGGCCCGGTAGCCACTGAAGCTTTCTTT. Protein: CASSQGPVATEAFF.

The V gene is TRBV7-2, the J gene TRBJ2-7; 8 positions match TRBD1. The CDR3 length is 14 residues. Trimming took 3 bases from V and 5 from J; bases not matched to a gene: 6. Germline CDR1 reads SGHTA; CDR2 reads FQGNSA. The CDR3 here is CASSFWTGRNEQYF. The CDR3 DNA reads TGTGCCAGCAGCTTCTGGACAGGGCGGAACGAGCAGTACTTC.

The rearrangement links TRBV6-2 or TRBV6-3 to TRBJ2-7; D is perhaps TRBD1 or TRBD2 (5 bases each). The V end was cut by 2 bases, the J end by 0 bases, with 14 bases between. The CDR3 spans 16 residues. Per germline, CDR1 MNHEY and CDR2 SVGEGT. CDR3 sequence reads: CASSYEARGASYEQYF. The CDR3, as DNA: TGTGCCAGCAGTTACGAAGCCCGAGGGGCCTCCTACGAGCAGTACTTC.

This clonotype has a handful of counts. The chain joins TRBV19 to TRBJ2-7; 9 bases map to TRBD1. The V gene's germline CDR1 is LNHDA and CDR2 SQIVND (reference sequence). The CDR3 runs to 14 residues. With V trimmed by 5 bases and J by 3 bases, 5 bases remained unmatched. Here the CDR3 reads CASSSPGQGYEQYF. The CDR3 nucleotides read TGTGCCAGTAGTTCCCCGGGACAGGGCTACGAGCAGTACTTC.

This chain links TRBV9 with TRBJ2-1, with D uncertain. The CDR3 is made up of 11 amino acids. The germline V gene has CDR1 SGDLS and CDR2 YYNGEE. V shed 0 bases and J shed 7 bases, with 2 bases lying between them. CDR3 region: CASSVENEQFF. The DNA of the CDR3 is TGTGCCAGCAGCGTAGAAAATGAGCAGTTCTTC.

The chain's CDR3 is CASTFITGKGETQYF. Written as DNA, the CDR3 is TGTGCCAGCACTTTCATCACAGGGAAAGGGGAGACCCAGTACTTC. V and J are TRBV25-1 and TRBJ2-5; maybe TRBD1 (6 bases). The germline V gene has CDR1 MGHDK and CDR2 SYGVNS. This CDR3 has 15 amino acids. V was cut by 7 bases and J by 5 bases, with 20 bases left in between.

The gene calls are TRBV4-3 and TRBJ2-7; TRBD2 might be the D (6 bases). Between the trimmed V and J ends, which lost 4 bases and 5 bases, there was a span of 15 bases. There are 14 residues in the CDR3. Germline V lookup: CDR1 LGHNA, CDR2 YSLEER. CDR3 sequence reads: CASSPREIGNEQYF. As DNA, the CDR3 is TGCGCCAGCAGCCCCCGGGAGATCGGCAACGAGCAGTACTTC.

This clonotype has a handful of counts. V and J are TRBV12-3 or TRBV12-4 and TRBJ2-2, with unresolved D. There are 14 residues in the CDR3. V lost 6 bases, J lost 1 base, and 9 bases lay in between. CDR3 protein: CASSFVMNTGELFF. The CDR3 DNA is TGTGCCAGCAGCTTCGTAATGAACACCGGGGAGCTGTTTTTT.

This clonotype was observed many times. The CDR3 sequence is CASSSETEAFF. CDR3 sequence (DNA): TGTGCCAGCAGCTCGGAAACTGAAGCTTTCTTT. The chain has TRBV7-9 and TRBJ1-1, with no clear D. With 4 bases removed from V and 5 bases from J, the gap between germline ends came to 5 bases. The CDR3 runs to 11 residues. Germline V gives CDR1 SEHNR, CDR2 FQNEAQ (reference sequence).

Only a few counts were recorded for this clonotype. The CDR3 reads CASSTLAGVGDEQYF. The CDR3, as DNA: TGTGCCAGCAGTACGTTAGCGGGAGTAGGGGACGAGCAGTACTTC. This sequence joins TRBV12-3 or TRBV12-4 and TRBJ2-7, with 9 bases matching TRBD2. The CDR3 covers 15 residues. The trim removed 5 bases at V and 5 bases at J, leaving 10 bases unmatched.

This clonotype has a single count. A read error may produce the germline difference seen at one junction end. The rearrangement uses TRBV20-1 and TRBJ2-1; a possible D gene is TRBD2 (5 bases). Germline V gene sequence: CDR1 DFQATT, CDR2 SNEGSKA (reference sequence). This CDR3 comprises 15 residues. The CDR3 protein is CSARDLAGAGNEQLF. The CDR3 DNA follows: TGCAGTGCTAGAGATCTAGCAGGAGCCGGCAATGAGCAGTTATTC.

This clonotype occurred a few times. The chain links TRBV7-9 to TRBJ2-5; no definite D call. Germline CDR1 SEHNR, CDR2 FQNEAQ (reference sequence). The CDR3 loop spans 14 amino acids. Deletions cut 4 bases from V and 5 bases from J, with 14 bases between. This CDR3 is CASSSLLGWETQYF. The CDR3 DNA follows: TGTGCCAGCAGCTCCCTCTTGGGCTGGGAGACCCAGTACTTC. The full variable domain, completed using reference TRBV7-9 and TRBJ2-5, is DTGVSQNPRHKITKRGQNVTFRCDPISEHNRLYWYRQTLGQGPEFLTYFQNEAQLEKSRLLSDRFSAERPKGSFSTLEIQRTEQGDSAMYLCASSSLLGWETQYFGPGTRLLVL.

V and J are TRBV6-4 and TRBJ2-2; D may be TRBD1 or TRBD2 (5 bases each). Germline values: CDR1 MRHNA, CDR2 SNTAGT. The CDR3 extends over 15 amino acids. The germline V and J ends were trimmed by 2 bases and 2 bases, with 9 bases remaining between them. The CDR3 region has the DNA TGTGCCAGCAGTGACCGAGGGGAAAACACCGGGGAGCTGTTTTTT. It encodes CASSDRGENTGELFF.

V gene TRBV20-1 combines with J gene TRBJ1-5; TRBD1 might be the D (5 bases). This CDR3 contains 14 residues. V lost 5 bases and J lost 5, with 16 bases in between. The germline CDR1 and CDR2 sequences are DFQATT and SNEGSKA (reference sequence). The CDR3 bases are TGCAGTGCTTGGTTGGGCAGGGAATATCAGCCCCAGCATTTT. This codes for CSAWLGREYQPQHF.

The chain couples TRBV29-1 to TRBJ2-7, with 14 nucleotides matching TRBD2. The CDR3 sequence is 14 residues long. Germline V CDR1 and CDR2: SQVTM, ANQGSEA. V dropped 3 bases and J dropped 3; count of bases not matched to a gene: 1. As DNA, the CDR3 is TGCAGCGTTGAGGGACTAGCGGGAGACTACGAGCAGTACTTC. Translating it yields CSVEGLAGDYEQYF.

This clonotype has a handful of counts. This rearrangement joins TRBV10-3 to TRBJ2-5, with TRBD2 as a possible D gene (6 bases). Germline-derived CDR1 and CDR2 are ENHRY and SYGVKD. CDR3 length: 15 residues. Trimming took off 2 bases at V and 2 bases at J, with 12 bases between the two ends. The CDR3 nucleotides read TGTGCCATCAGTGAGGCTAGCGTGGGGCAAGAGACCCAGTACTTC. Its protein product is CAISEASVGQETQYF.

This chain uses TRBV12-3 or TRBV12-4 with TRBJ2-1, with D uncertain. The CDR3 length is 13 residues. V was cut by 7 bases and J by 0 bases, with 7 bases left in between. CDR3 in amino acids: CASKQSSYNEQFF. The CDR3 coding sequence is TGTGCCAGCAAACAGAGCTCCTACAATGAGCAGTTCTTC.

In its sample, this clonotype was seen a few times. CDR3 protein: CATSPSGESSYNEQFF. In nucleotides, the CDR3 is TGTGCCACCAGCCCCTCGGGGGAAAGCTCCTACAATGAGCAGTTCTTC. The genes are TRBV15 and TRBJ2-1; tentative D call: TRBD2 (6 bases). Germline assignment: CDR1 LNHNV and CDR2 YYDKDF (reference sequence). V was pared by 5 bases and J by 0 bases, with 14 bases between. The CDR3 extends over 16 amino acids. Together with reference TRBV15 and TRBJ2-1, the CDR3 gives the full variable domain: DAMVIQNPRYQVTQFGKPVTLSCSQTLNHNVMYWYQQKSSQAPKLLFHYYDKDFNNEADTPDNFQSRRPNTSFCFLDIRSPGLGDTAMYLCATSPSGESSYNEQFFGPGTRLTVL.

This chain links TRBV11-2 with TRBJ2-5; D is possibly TRBD1 or TRBD2 (5 bases each). Trimming stripped 8 bases from V and 5 bases from J, with 9 bases between. Germline-derived CDR1 and CDR2 are SGHAT and FQNNGV. This CDR3 comprises 11 residues. The CDR3 DNA reads as TGTGCCAGCTACGAGGGGGAGACCCAGTACTTC. Translating gives CASYEGETQYF. The whole variable domain, remainder taken from reference TRBV11-2 and TRBJ2-5, is EAGVAQSPRYKIIEKRQSVAFWCNPISGHATLYWYQQILGQGPKLLIQFQNNGVVDDSQLPKDRFSAERLKGVDSTLKIQPAKLEDSAVYLCASYEGETQYFGPGTRLLVL.